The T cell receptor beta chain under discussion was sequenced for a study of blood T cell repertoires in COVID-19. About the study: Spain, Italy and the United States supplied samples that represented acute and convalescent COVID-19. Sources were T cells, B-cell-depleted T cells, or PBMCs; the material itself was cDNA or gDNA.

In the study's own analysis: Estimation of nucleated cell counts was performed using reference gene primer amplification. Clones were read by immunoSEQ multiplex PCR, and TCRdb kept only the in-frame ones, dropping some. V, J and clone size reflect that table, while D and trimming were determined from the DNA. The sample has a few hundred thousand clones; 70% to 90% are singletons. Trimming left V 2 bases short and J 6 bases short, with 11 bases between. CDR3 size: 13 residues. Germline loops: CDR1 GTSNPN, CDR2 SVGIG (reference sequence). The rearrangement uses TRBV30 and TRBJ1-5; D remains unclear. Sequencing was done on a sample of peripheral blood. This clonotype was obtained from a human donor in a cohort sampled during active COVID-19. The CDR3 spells CAWSSGDGQPQHF. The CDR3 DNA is TGTGCCTGGAGTTCCGGGGATGGTCAGCCCCAGCATTTT.